The clone carrying this TCR beta chain was found many times. The target antigen is unknown. This specimen comes from a study of blood T cells in healthy people across ages. General study results and limits: As age increased, TCR beta diversity per million T cells fell in a roughly linear fashion.

V lost 6 bases and J lost 4; bases outside the gene matches: 12. Germline CDR1 DFQATT, CDR2 SNEGSKA (reference sequence). There are 16 residues in the CDR3. Through a sample-barcoded 5' primer and a J-beta primer mix, a second PCR was run for roughly 6 to 11 cycles. A template-switch adaptor that had 12 random nucleotides put a tag on each cDNA molecule. MiXCR was run by TCRdb on the 5' RACE reads, yielding one entry per CDR3 protein. This table has 750,000 to 1,000,000 distinct CDR3 sequences, almost 30% appearing once. This sample also appeared in a second study, on T cells of mothers and their children. That work adds: The TCR beta CDR3 read count exceeded 9 million for each mother and was a few million for each child.

The receptor was derived from a woman in her thirties or forties in good health. This sequence joins TRBV20-1 and TRBJ2-4; TRBD2 aligns across 10 bases. Input material: blood. The CDR3 here is CSASHKGLAWKNIQYF. The CDR3 region has the DNA TGCAGTGCCAGCCATAAGGGACTAGCGTGGAAAAACATTCAGTACTTC.